The 21 T cell receptor beta chains below all came from one sample that was sequenced in a study of blood T cell repertoires in COVID-19. The protocol was immunoSEQ multiplex PCR, while the TCRdb copy is restricted to in-frame clones and leaves out a portion. The data show some 180,000 clones, about 70% seen once. Sequencing input: peripheral blood. The receptors here all came from a woman aged 50 to 60 with active or convalescent COVID-19.

The table lists this clone with a few counts. This rearrangement joins TRBV4-3 to TRBJ1-1; no definite D call. Germline V gene sequence: CDR1 LGHNA, CDR2 YSLEER. The CDR3 contains 14 residues. Trimming pared 2 bases from V and 4 bases from J, leaving 11 bases between. CDR3 in amino acids: CASSQSKGGTEAFF. The CDR3 nucleotides are TGCGCCAGCAGCCAATCCAAGGGAGGCACTGAAGCTTTCTTT.

Note on this clone: One end of the junction is discordant with germline, which a read error may explain. J is TRBJ2-3 and V is TRBV7-7; the match to TRBD2 covers 8 bases. The CDR3 is 16 amino acids. The germline V gene has CDR1 SSHAT and CDR2 FNYEAQ (reference sequence). This chain's CDR3 is CASSLGTSLNTDTQYF. CDR3 in DNA: TGTGCTAGCAGCTTAGGGACTAGTCTCAACACAGATACGCAGTATTTT.

This chain uses TRBV7-9 with TRBJ1-5; possibly TRBD1 for D (6 bases). The CDR3 consists of 16 residues. Germline CDR1 and CDR2: SEHNR and FQNEAQ (reference sequence). V lost 3 bases, J lost 3 bases, and 15 bases lay in between. CDR3 sequence: CASSFSAGVNNQPQHF. The DNA of the CDR3 is TGTGCCAGCAGCTTCTCGGCAGGGGTCAACAATCAGCCCCAGCATTTT.

This sequence joins TRBV18 and TRBJ2-1, with D tentatively TRBD2 (5 bases). Trimming pared 0 bases from V and 2 bases from J, leaving 11 bases between. Germline CDR1 is KGHSH and CDR2 is LQKENI. The CDR3 runs 16 residues. The CDR3 DNA is TGTGCCAGCTCACCACCGGAGAGCGGACCCTACAATGAGCAGTTCTTC. This encodes CASSPPESGPYNEQFF.

The V and J genes are TRBV29-1 and TRBJ2-3; 7 nucleotides line up with TRBD1. CDR1 is SQVTM and CDR2 is ANQGSEA in the germline V gene. V was pared by 6 bases and J by 4 bases, with 7 bases of the junction left unmatched. The CDR3 extends over 13 amino acids. CDR3 bases: TGCAGCGTGGACAGGCTACTCTCAGATACGCAGTATTTT. It specifies CSVDRLLSDTQYF.

In this sample, this clone turned up many times. The chain uses TRBV28 and TRBJ2-7; 8 bases are shared with TRBD1. The trim removed 2 bases at V and 3 bases at J, leaving 9 bases unmatched. This CDR3 region has 16 residues. The germline gives CDR1 MDHEN, CDR2 SYDVKM. The CDR3 DNA follows: TGTGCCAGCAGTTTAACGTCAGGGGGCATAGGCTACGAGCAGTACTTC. This encodes CASSLTSGGIGYEQYF.

The J gene is TRBJ1-2, the V gene TRBV19; D is undetermined. V shed 5 bases and J shed 1 base, with 17 bases lying between them. The V gene's germline CDR1 is LNHDA and CDR2 SQIVND (reference sequence). The CDR3 spans 16 residues. CDR3 sequence reads: CASSSFEGVLNYGYTF. CDR3 DNA: TGTGCCAGTAGTTCCTTCGAGGGAGTCCTTAACTATGGCTACACCTTC.

This clone has a handful of counts. The chain links TRBV19 to TRBJ1-4, with D possibly TRBD1 on 5 matching bases. The CDR3 is 14 residues long. In germline, CDR1 is LNHDA, CDR2 SQIVND (reference sequence). V lost 7 bases, J lost 12 bases, and 21 bases lay in between. Written as DNA, the CDR3 is TGTGCCAGTACCCCAGGGCAACACCCGACACAACTGTTTTTT. Translated, it gives CASTPGQHPTQLFF.

The gene calls are TRBV27 and TRBJ2-1; TRBD2 agrees at 8 bases. CDR3 length: 12 amino acids. The ends lost 10 bases at V and 7 bases at J; junction bases unmatched: 6. Germline V gene lookup returns CDR1 MNHEY and CDR2 SMNVEV (reference sequence). The CDR3 here is CATREGQNEQFF. The CDR3 DNA sequence: TGTGCCACCCGGGAGGGCCAAAATGAGCAGTTCTTC.

The chain joins TRBV3-1 (or the pseudogene TRBV3-2) to TRBJ1-2, with 7 bases that match TRBD1. V lost 1 base, J lost 6 bases, and 8 bases stayed unmatched. Germline CDR1 is LGHDT and CDR2 is YNNKEL (reference sequence). The CDR3 is made up of 15 amino acids. The CDR3 protein is CASSQGYRQGHGYTF. The CDR3 DNA reads TGTGCCAGCAGCCAAGGGTACCGACAGGGACATGGCTACACCTTC.

This chain connects TRBV2 to TRBJ1-3; D unclear. Germline lookup yields CDR1 SNHLY and CDR2 FYNNEI. Deletions cut 8 bases from V and 1 base from J, with 3 bases between. The length of the CDR3 is 11 residues. Here the CDR3 reads CASQSGNTIYF. In nucleotides, the CDR3 is TGTGCCAGCCAATCTGGAAACACCATATATTTT.

This clone appeared a few times. The rearrangement joins TRBV7-3 to TRBJ2-3; 7 bases are a match to TRBD2. Trimming took 6 bases from V and 5 from J; bases not matched to a gene: 8. The CDR3 is made up of 14 amino acids. Germline V gene lookup returns CDR1 SGHTA and CDR2 FQGTGA. This chain's CDR3 is CASSFSGARDTQYF. The CDR3 DNA reads TGTGCCAGCAGTTTCAGCGGGGCCAGAGATACGCAGTATTTT.

In this sample, this clone turned up a few times. V is TRBV2 and J is TRBJ2-3; 9 bases map to TRBD1. V was clipped by 4 bases and J by 4 bases; unmatched bases: 6. The CDR3 is 15 amino acids. From germline, CDR1 is SNHLY and CDR2 FYNNEI. This CDR3 reads CASSAGTGSADTQYF. For the CDR3, the DNA is TGTGCCAGCAGTGCCGGGACAGGGAGCGCAGATACGCAGTATTTT.

The sample holds a few counts of this clone. V usage is TRBV29-1 and J usage is TRBJ1-2; no clear D gene. This CDR3 comprises 13 residues. Trimming pared 4 bases from V and 0 bases from J, leaving 9 bases between. Germline V gene data show CDR1 as SQVTM and CDR2 as ANQGSEA. This CDR3 reads CSVGVRTNYGYTF. CDR3 bases: TGCAGCGTTGGGGTCAGGACTAACTATGGCTACACCTTC. The complete variable domain, with remaining parts taken from reference TRBV29-1 and TRBJ1-2, reads SAVISQKPSRDICQRGTSLTIQCQVDSQVTMMFWYRQQPGQSLTLIATANQGSEATYESGFVIDKFPISRPNLTFSTLTVSNMSPEDSSIYLCSVGVRTNYGYTFGSGTRLTVV.

The rearrangement links TRBV5-1 to TRBJ1-1; D gene unclear. Germline values: CDR1 SGHRS, CDR2 YFSETQ. The CDR3 has 12 residues. V gave up 3 bases and J gave up 1 base, with 4 bases separating them. CDR3 sequence (DNA): TGCGCCAGCAGCTCTCCGAACACTGAAGCTTTCTTT. As protein: CASSSPNTEAFF.

The chain uses TRBV7-6 and TRBJ2-2, with D perhaps matching TRBD1 (6 bases). This CDR3 has 17 residues. Germline loops: CDR1 SGHVS, CDR2 FNYEAQ. The V and J ends lost 1 base and 2 bases respectively, with 14 bases between them. CDR3 sequence (DNA): TGTGCCAGCAGCTTAGGGACAGCCCTCAATAACACCGGGGAGCTGTTTTTT. Amino acid sequence: CASSLGTALNNTGELFF.

The chain employs TRBV29-1 and TRBJ1-3; perhaps TRBD1 as D (6 bases). This CDR3 has 13 amino acids. V was cut by 7 bases and J by 3 bases, with 13 bases left in between. Germline CDR1 SQVTM, CDR2 ANQGSEA. The CDR3 nucleotides read TGCAGCGCCGGACAGACGGGTGGAAACACCATATATTTT. It is translated as CSAGQTGGNTIYF.

The CDR3 DNA reads TGTGCCAGCAGGGGGGACAGGGTCAATAATGGCTACACCTTC. Translated: CASRGDRVNNGYTF. The rearrangement joins TRBV25-1 to TRBJ1-2; TRBD1 aligns across 9 bases. Per the germline V gene, CDR1 is MGHDK and CDR2 is SYGVNS. CDR3 length: 14 residues. Germline trimming cut 6 bases from V and 6 bases from J; bases unmatched to any gene: 8.

This chain connects TRBV28 to TRBJ1-5; a weak D match, TRBD1 (5 bases). The CDR3 covers 14 residues. Trimming shortened V by 6 bases and J by 4 bases, and 13 bases separated the two germline ends. CDR1 is MDHEN and CDR2 is SYDVKM in the germline V gene. DNA of the CDR3: TGTGCCAGCAGCCCTGGGGGGACGAATCAGCCCCAGCATTTT. It is translated as CASSPGGTNQPQHF. The whole variable domain, remainder taken from reference TRBV28 and TRBJ1-5, is DVKVTQSSRYLVKRTGEKVFLECVQDMDHENMFWYRQDPGLGLRLIYFSYDVKMKEKGDIPEGYSVSREKKERFSLILESASTNQTSMYLCASSPGGTNQPQHFGDGTRLSIL.

The CDR3 bases are TGTGCCAGCAGTGAACCCGGGACTAGCGTATACAATGAGCAGTTCTTC. This encodes CASSEPGTSVYNEQFF. The V and J genes are TRBV6-1 and TRBJ2-1, with TRBD2 matching over 10 bases. The J segment lost 4 bases and the V segment lost 2 bases, leaving 5 bases of the junction unmatched. This CDR3 has 16 amino acids. Germline CDR1 and CDR2: MNHNS and SASEGT.

This clone was found once. V usage is TRBV19 and J usage is TRBJ2-7, with a weak D call TRBD2 (6 bases). The germline V gene has CDR1 LNHDA and CDR2 SQIVND (reference sequence). V lost 4 bases, J lost 3 bases, and 16 bases lay in between. This CDR3 comprises 15 residues. The chain's CDR3 is CASSTGPGDIYEQYF. The CDR3 DNA is TGTGCCAGTAGTACGGGACCGGGGGATATCTACGAGCAGTACTTC.